Each of the 23 T cell receptor beta chains below was sequenced from the same sample in a study of blood T cells in healthy people across ages. Together with a sample-barcoded 5' primer, a J-beta primer mix was included in a second PCR lasting roughly 6 to 12 cycles. TCRdb reanalysed the 5' RACE reads using MiXCR and keeps one entry per CDR3 protein. The sample shows about 590,000 distinct CDR3 sequences, roughly 31% of them seen only once. Material: blood. The receptors originated from a woman aged 80 or over in good health.

A word on this clonotype: This sequence may be a read error, since a much larger clone differs from it by one base. V is TRBV25-1 and J is TRBJ2-4; 9 bases match TRBD1. Germline loops: CDR1 MGHDK, CDR2 SYGVNS. V lost 5 bases to trimming and J lost 8 bases; unmatched junction nucleotides: 7. The CDR3 is 14 residues long. CDR3 amino acids: CASSPTGGEDIQYF. CDR3 DNA sequence: TGTGCCAGCAGTCCGACAGGGGGGGAAGACATTCAGTACTTC.

This clonotype came up a few times. CDR3 sequence (DNA): TGTGCCAGCAGCCATCTCAGGACTGCCGAAGGCTACACCTTC. Its protein is CASSHLRTAEGYTF. The chain joins TRBV3-1 to TRBJ1-2, with D uncertain. The CDR3 runs 14 residues. V was pared by 3 bases and J by 8 bases, with 16 bases between. Germline loops: CDR1 LGHDT, CDR2 YNNKEL (reference sequence). Supplemented by reference TRBV3-1 and TRBJ1-2, the full variable domain reads DTAVSQTPKYLVTQMGNDKSIKCEQNLGHDTMYWYKQDSKKFLKIMFSYNNKELIINETVPNRFSPKSPDKAHLNLHINSLELGDSAVYFCASSHLRTAEGYTFGSGTRLTVV.

This clonotype occurred many times. The gene calls are TRBV28 and TRBJ2-7; either TRBD1 or TRBD2 may fit D (8 bases each). The CDR3 totals 17 residues. Trimming pared 8 bases from V and 3 bases from J, leaving 26 bases between. Germline-derived CDR1 and CDR2 are MDHEN and SYDVKM. The CDR3 coding sequence is TGTGCCAGCGCCTCCCGGGGGGGGACAGGAGGCGGCTACGAGCAGTACTTC. This translates into CASASRGGTGGGYEQYF.

The rearrangement uses TRBV5-1 and TRBJ2-7; 8 nucleotides line up with TRBD2. Germline V CDR1 and CDR2: SGHRS, YFSETQ. CDR3 length: 15 amino acids. V lost 4 bases to trimming and J lost 7 bases; unmatched junction nucleotides: 13. The CDR3 loop reads CASSPGGVSVNEQYF. DNA for the CDR3: TGCGCCAGCAGCCCGGGGGGGGTCAGCGTCAATGAGCAGTACTTC.

This clonotype was recorded at least ten times. This sequence joins TRBV12-3 or TRBV12-4 and TRBJ1-2, with unresolved D. The CDR3 loop spans 13 amino acids. V shed 3 bases and J shed 8 bases, with 13 bases lying between them. The CDR3 nucleotides read TGTGCCAGCAGTTTTGCCCCTTCCCGAGGCTACACCTTC. Its translation is CASSFAPSRGYTF.

This clonotype was counted at least ten times. The rearrangement joins TRBV6-5 to TRBJ2-1; 7 bases are shared with TRBD1. The CDR3 sequence is 17 residues long. V lost 0 bases, J lost 9 bases, and 14 bases stayed unmatched. CDR1 and CDR2 (germline): MNHEY, SVGAGI. The chain's CDR3 is CASSYSMQGDKTSEQFF. The CDR3 DNA follows: TGTGCCAGCAGTTACTCGATGCAGGGGGATAAGACCAGTGAGCAGTTCTTC.

The J gene is TRBJ2-1, the V gene TRBV10-3; 7 bases align to TRBD1. This CDR3 region has 17 residues. In germline, CDR1 is ENHRY, CDR2 SYGVKD. With V trimmed by 0 bases and J by 2 bases, 7 bases remained unmatched. CDR3 protein: CAISESPGQPPYNEQFF. CDR3 nucleotide sequence: TGTGCCATCAGTGAGTCCCCGGGACAGCCCCCCTACAATGAGCAGTTCTTC.

The sample holds one count of this clonotype. This may be a read error: a much more frequent sequence differs by one nucleotide. This chain uses TRBV9 with TRBJ2-1, with D perhaps being TRBD1 or TRBD2 (5 bases each). Germline V CDR1 and CDR2: SGDLS, YYNGEE. This CDR3 has 15 amino acids. This CDR3 is CAGSAEGLAYNEQFF. DNA of the CDR3: TGTGCCGGCAGCGCCGAGGGGCTAGCCTACAATGAGCAGTTCTTC.

Concerning this clonotype itself: The limits of the CDR3 on the DNA are not certain, so only TCRdb's listed CDR3 is given. V usage is TRBV20-1 and J usage is TRBJ2-7; no check of the table's D call, TRBD1, against the DNA was made. Ends included, the CDR3 has 22 residues. Germline CDR1 DFQATT, CDR2 SNEGSKA (reference sequence). CDR3 in amino acids: CSAKTGDYGYTFGSGTPYEQYF.

A note on this clonotype: A single base separates this from a much larger clone, so it may be a read error. V usage is TRBV2 and J usage is TRBJ2-1; no clear D. V dropped 5 bases and J dropped 13 bases, with 21 bases sitting between them. The V gene's germline CDR1 is SNHLY and CDR2 FYNNEI. The CDR3 extends over 14 amino acids. The CDR3 DNA reads as TGTGCCAGCAGTCGTAATAGGGTGGCGGAGACCCAGTTCTTC. This encodes CASSRNRVAETQFF.

The sample holds many counts of this clonotype. This chain connects TRBV5-1 to TRBJ2-3; D ambiguous. The CDR3 length is 15 residues. With 0 bases removed from V and 2 bases from J, the gap between germline ends came to 10 bases. The germline V gene has CDR1 SGHRS and CDR2 YFSETQ. CDR3 DNA: TGCGCCAGCAGCTTGGAAGCAGAAAACACAGATACGCAGTATTTT. It translates to CASSLEAENTDTQYF.

About this clonotype: A read error may account for a junction end that differs from germline. The chain uses TRBV25-1 and TRBJ1-1; unclear D gene. This CDR3 has 15 residues. Germline assignment: CDR1 MGHDK and CDR2 SYGVNS. CDR3 loop: CTSTADTRGRTEAFF. The CDR3 DNA is TGTACCAGCACCGCCGACACACGTGGCCGCACTGAAGCTTTCTTT.

This clonotype was seen a handful of times. J is TRBJ2-5 and V is TRBV5-1, with 7 bases fitting TRBD2. With V trimmed by 4 bases and J by 10 bases, 16 bases remained unmatched. This CDR3 comprises 15 residues. CDR1 and CDR2 from the germline V gene are SGHRS and YFSETQ. The CDR3 sequence is CASSPGGTPSEDQYF. CDR3 sequence (DNA): TGCGCCAGCAGCCCGGGAGGTACTCCCAGTGAGGACCAGTACTTC.

The chain couples TRBV7-2 to TRBJ1-1, with D perhaps matching TRBD1 (5 bases). This CDR3 contains 13 residues. Germline loops: CDR1 SGHTA, CDR2 FQGNSA. V was shortened by 3 bases and J by 5 bases, with 10 bases between the two germline ends. The CDR3 nucleotides read TGTGCCAGCAGCTTCAGGGCTCGGACTGAAGCTTTCTTT. It encodes CASSFRARTEAFF.

Concerning this clonotype: A read error may explain this, as a much larger clone is one base away. The chain carries TRBV7-2 and TRBJ2-1; D remains ambiguous. CDR1 is SGHTA, CDR2 FQGNSA, per germline. This CDR3 region has 12 residues. Trimming removed 3 bases at V and 9 bases at J, with 9 bases between. The DNA of the CDR3 is TGTGCCAGCAGCTTGACGCCCAGTGAGCAGTTCTTC. The encoded protein is CASSLTPSEQFF.

This clonotype came up a few times. The chain employs TRBV5-1 and TRBJ2-3; D gene ambiguous. CDR1 and CDR2 from the germline V gene are SGHRS and YFSETQ. The CDR3 is 16 residues long. The V end lost 4 bases, the J end lost 6 bases, and 21 bases lay between the germline ends. The CDR3 is CASSLREISALDTQYF. The CDR3 DNA is TGCGCCAGCAGCCTCCGAGAGATCTCGGCTTTGGATACGCAGTATTTT.

This clonotype appeared many times. The V call is TRBV5-1, the J call TRBJ2-1, with 8 bases identical to TRBD1. The CDR3 loop spans 14 amino acids. V was pared by 4 bases and J by 10 bases, with 10 bases of the junction left unmatched. CDR1 is SGHRS and CDR2 is YFSETQ in the germline V gene. The CDR3 DNA is TGCGCCAGCAGCCCGGGGACAGGCCAAACGGAGCAGTTCTTC. Translated, it gives CASSPGTGQTEQFF.

About this clonotype itself: Given a much more abundant clone one base away, this may be a read error. The chain combines TRBV20-1 with TRBJ2-7, with 8 bases lining up with TRBD2. Losses at the gene ends were 3 bases for V and 7 bases for J; bases not matched to a gene: 17. This CDR3 is 16 amino acids long. The germline gives CDR1 DFQATT, CDR2 SNEGSKA (reference sequence). The chain's CDR3 is CSASDGGGTSYNEQYF. DNA of the CDR3: TGCAGTGCTAGTGATGGCGGGGGGACATCCTACAATGAGCAGTACTTC.

This chain joins TRBV20-1 and TRBJ1-1, with a weak D call TRBD1 (5 bases). The CDR3 extends over 14 amino acids. Germline CDR1 and CDR2: DFQATT and SNEGSKA (reference sequence). Trimming removed 6 bases from V and 14 bases from J, with 28 bases in between. The CDR3 region has the DNA TGCAGTGCCATGGGACTGACAAACACCGGGGAGCGGTTCTTT. Amino acids: CSAMGLTNTGERFF.

The gene calls are TRBV28 and TRBJ2-7; D is possibly TRBD2 (7 bases). Germline V gene sequence: CDR1 MDHEN, CDR2 SYDVKM. Trimming stripped 2 bases from V and 7 bases from J, with 24 bases between. This CDR3 is built from 17 residues. The CDR3, as DNA: TGTGCCAGCAGTTTAGGGGCGGGAGCAGGGGTTTACAATGAGCAGTACTTC. It encodes CASSLGAGAGVYNEQYF.

The genes are TRBV7-9 and TRBJ2-5; tentative D call: TRBD1 (6 bases). The CDR3 covers 14 residues. Per the germline V gene, CDR1 is SEHNR and CDR2 is FQNEAQ (reference sequence). Trimming left V 1 base short and J 5 bases short, with 11 bases between. In DNA form, the CDR3 reads TGTGCCAGCAGCTTAGTATCTAGGGGGGAGACCCAGTACTTC. It yields the protein CASSLVSRGETQYF.

The chain recombines TRBV7-2 with TRBJ2-1; 12 bases are shared with TRBD2. This CDR3 is 16 amino acids long. CDR1 and CDR2 from the germline V gene are SGHTA and FQGNSA. With 4 bases clipped from V and 2 bases from J, the junction kept 3 bases outside the gene matches. The CDR3 DNA sequence: TGTGCCAGCAGCTCCCTAGCGGGGGGGACCTACAATGAGCAGTTCTTC. This encodes CASSSLAGGTYNEQFF.

A note on this clonotype: The junction departs from germline at one end; a sequencing error may be responsible. The chain joins TRBV20-1 to TRBJ2-5; D is ambiguous. There are 13 residues in the CDR3. Germline-derived CDR1 and CDR2 are DFQATT and SNEGSKA (reference sequence). CDR3 in DNA: TGCAGTGCCAGAGGACCTTTAGGGGAGACCCAGTACTTC. This encodes CSARGPLGETQYF.